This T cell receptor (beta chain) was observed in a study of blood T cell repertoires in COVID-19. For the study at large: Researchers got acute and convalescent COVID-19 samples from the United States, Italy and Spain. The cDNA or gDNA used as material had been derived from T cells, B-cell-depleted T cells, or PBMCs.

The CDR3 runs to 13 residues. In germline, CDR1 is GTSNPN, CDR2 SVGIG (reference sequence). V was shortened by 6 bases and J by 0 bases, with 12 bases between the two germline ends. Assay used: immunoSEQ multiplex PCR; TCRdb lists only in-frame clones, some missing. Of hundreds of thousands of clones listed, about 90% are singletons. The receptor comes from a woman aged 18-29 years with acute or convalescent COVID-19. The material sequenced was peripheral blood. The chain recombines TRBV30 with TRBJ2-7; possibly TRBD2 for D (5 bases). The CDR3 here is CACLSGSSYEQYF. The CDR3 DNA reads TGTGCCTGCCTATCGGGGAGCTCCTACGAGCAGTACTTC.